A selection of T cell receptor beta chains follows, all from one sample in a study of graft-versus-host responses after intestinal transplantation. This table comes from immunoSEQ multiplex PCR, and its TCRdb copy is limited to in-frame clones, with some not included. This table has tens of thousands of clones, approximately 95% appearing once. The antigens these receptors bind are not known. This specimen consisted of unstimulated CD8+ T cells sorted from spleen or lymph node cells, obtained before transplant. All receptors derive from a human donor who was the organ donor for an intestinal transplant. The CDR3 runs from the conserved cysteine through the conserved F or W. The D gene is left open where the match is weak. Clone size is given for some rows only: seen once, a few or many times, or a class if the clone is expanded.

D,V,size,J,CDR3,DNA
-,TRBV12-5,-,TRBJ1-2,CASGLPDSIPATYGYTF,TGTGCTAGTGGTTTGCCGGACAGCATCCCGGCCACCTATGGCTACACCTTC
-,TRBV9,-,TRBJ1-1,CASSAAGATEAFF,TGTGCCAGCAGCGCCGCGGGGGCAACTGAAGCTTTCTTT
-,TRBV9,-,TRBJ1-1,CASSVVEGNTEAFF,TGTGCCAGCAGCGTAGTGGAGGGCAACACTGAAGCTTTCTTT
-,TRBV28,-,TRBJ1-6,CASSFRTVISPLHF,TGTGCCAGCAGTTTCCGGACAGTAATATCACCCCTCCACTTT
TRBD1,TRBV4-3,once,TRBJ2-4,CASSQVYSETGGGGNIQYF,TGCGCCAGCAGCCAAGTATACTCCGAGACAGGGGGCGGGGGGAACATTCAGTACTTC
-,TRBV30,-,TRBJ2-7,CAWSVIGGMDEQYF,TGTGCCTGGAGTGTAATCGGGGGAATGGACGAGCAGTACTTC
TRBD2,TRBV5-4,-,TRBJ2-5,CASSLGGGQETQYF,TGTGCCAGCAGCTTGGGGGGGGGCCAAGAGACCCAGTACTTC
TRBD1,TRBV11-2,-,TRBJ2-5,CASSTPGQGMGEQYF,TGTGCCAGCAGCACACCGGGACAGGGGATGGGGGAGCAGTACTTC
TRBD1,TRBV9,-,TRBJ2-3,CASSDGTGTDTQYF,TGTGCCAGCAGCGATGGGACAGGCACAGATACGCAGTATTTT
-,TRBV14,-,TRBJ2-1,CASSQGEITSSYNEQFF,TGTGCCAGCAGCCAAGGGGAGATTACGAGCTCCTACAATGAGCAGTTCTTC
TRBD1,TRBV5-4,once,TRBJ1-2,CASSSGTGFNYGYTF,TGTGCCAGCAGCTCCGGGACAGGGTTTAACTATGGCTACACCTTC
-,TRBV5-8,-,TRBJ2-7,CASSWGRSYEQYF,TGTGCCAGCAGCTGGGGACGGTCCTACGAGCAGTACTTC
-,TRBV28,-,TRBJ1-6,CASSFHADVGGSPLHF,TGTGCCAGCAGTTTTCATGCTGACGTGGGGGGTTCACCCCTCCACTTT
TRBD1,TRBV28,-,TRBJ1-5,CASESGQGVNQPQHF,TGTGCCAGCGAATCGGGACAGGGGGTCAATCAGCCCCAGCATTTT
-,TRBV7-7,-,TRBJ2-1,CASTSADEQFF,TGTGCCAGCACCAGTGCAGATGAGCAGTTCTTC
-,TRBV19,-,TRBJ1-4,CASSNGRGYGRNEKLFF,TGTGCCAGTAGTAATGGGAGGGGTTACGGACGAAATGAAAAACTGTTTTTT
-,TRBV28,-,TRBJ1-4,CASSLSWQAASTNEKLFF,TGTGCCAGCAGTTTATCGTGGCAGGCGGCCTCAACTAATGAAAAACTGTTTTTT
-,TRBV4-1,-,TRBJ1-5,CASSQIWGIKTVGDQPQHF,TGCGCCAGCAGCCAAATTTGGGGCATAAAGACCGTTGGGGATCAGCCCCAGCATTTT
-,TRBV6-5,-,TRBJ1-4,CASSYGGEEKLFF,TGTGCCAGCAGTTACGGTGGGGAGGAAAAACTGTTTTTT
-,TRBV5-6,-,TRBJ1-1,CASSFVGYAEAFF,TGTGCCAGCAGCTTCGTGGGGTACGCTGAAGCTTTCTTT
-,TRBV7-3,-,TRBJ2-2,CASSPHPRMTNRTGELFF,TGTGCCAGCAGCCCACACCCCCGCATGACAAACCGAACCGGGGAGCTGTTTTTT
-,TRBV28,-,TRBJ1-2,CATADSPGYTF,TGTGCCACCGCCGATTCTCCTGGCTACACCTTC
-,TRBV7-9,-,TRBJ1-1,CASSPLNTEAFF,TGTGCCAGCAGCCCCCTGAACACTGAAGCTTTCTTT
-,TRBV9,-,TRBJ1-1,CASSATRTGNTEAFF,TGTGCCAGCAGCGCGACCCGGACGGGGAACACTGAAGCTTTCTTT
-,TRBV7-9,-,TRBJ2-5,CASSSIHSETQYF,TGTGCCAGCAGTAGCATTCACTCCGAGACCCAGTACTTC
-,TRBV5-7,-,TRBJ1-2,CASSLAGGHGYTF,TGTGCCAGCAGCTTGGCCGGGGGGCACGGCTACACCTTC